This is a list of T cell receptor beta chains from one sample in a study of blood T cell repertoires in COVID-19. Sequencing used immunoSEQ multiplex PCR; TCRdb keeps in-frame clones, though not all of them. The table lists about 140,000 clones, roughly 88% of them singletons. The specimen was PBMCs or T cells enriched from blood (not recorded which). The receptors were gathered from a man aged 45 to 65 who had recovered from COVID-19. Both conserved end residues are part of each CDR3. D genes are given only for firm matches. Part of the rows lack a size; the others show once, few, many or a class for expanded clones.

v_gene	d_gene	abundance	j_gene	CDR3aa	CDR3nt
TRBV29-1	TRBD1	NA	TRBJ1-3	CSVGGQGSGGNTIYF	TGCAGCGTGGGGGGACAGGGAAGTGGTGGAAACACCATATATTTT
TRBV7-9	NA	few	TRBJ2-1	CASSSHRTQDSGEQFF	TGTGCCAGCAGCTCTCATAGAACACAGGATTCGGGTGAGCAGTTCTTC
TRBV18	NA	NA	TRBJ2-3	CASSPMRRTVGADTQYF	TGTGCCAGCTCACCAATGCGGCGGACAGTCGGAGCAGATACGCAGTATTTT
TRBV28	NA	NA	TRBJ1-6	CASRLGPLNSPLHF	TGTGCCAGCAGACTAGGACCCTTAAATTCACCCCTCCACTTT
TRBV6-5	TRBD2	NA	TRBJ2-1	CASRKTSGPYNEQFF	TGTGCCAGCAGAAAGACTAGCGGACCCTACAATGAGCAGTTCTTC
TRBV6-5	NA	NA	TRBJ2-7	CASSPLYEQYF	TGTGCCAGCAGTCCTCTCTACGAGCAGTACTTC
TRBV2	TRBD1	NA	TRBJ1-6	CAGQGRSSPLHF	TGTGCCGGACAGGGGAGGAGTTCACCCCTCCACTTT
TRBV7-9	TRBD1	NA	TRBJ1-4	CASSLAVTGSPAANEKLFF	TGTGCCAGCAGCTTAGCAGTGACAGGGTCCCCGGCGGCTAATGAAAAACTGTTTTTT
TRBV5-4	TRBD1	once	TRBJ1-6	CASTSETGNSPLHF	TGTGCCAGCACCTCCGAGACAGGGAATTCACCCCTCCACTTT
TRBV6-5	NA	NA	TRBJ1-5	CASSPRGAVGQPQHF	TGTGCCAGCAGTCCCCGGGGGGCTGTAGGTCAGCCCCAGCATTTT
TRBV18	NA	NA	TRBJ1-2	CASSILERVLMSYTF	TGTGCCAGCTCAATACTAGAACGGGTTTTGATGAGCTACACCTTC
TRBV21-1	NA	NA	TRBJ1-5	CASLVGGRQPQHF	TGTGCCAGCCTCGTGGGGGGGCGGCAGCCCCAGCATTTT
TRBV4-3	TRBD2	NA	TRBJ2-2	CASSQWEGRGGELFF	TGCGCCAGCAGCCAGTGGGAGGGGCGGGGCGGGGAGCTGTTTTTT
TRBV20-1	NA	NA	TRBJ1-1	CSARLDMGAFF	TGCAGTGCTAGACTAGATATGGGAGCTTTCTTT
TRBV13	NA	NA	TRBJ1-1	CASSQLITTGNTEAFF	TGTGCCAGCAGCCAATTGATTACCACAGGGAACACTGAAGCTTTCTTT
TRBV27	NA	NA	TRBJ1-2	CASSLVGIGYGYTF	TGTGCCAGCAGTTTAGTGGGCATCGGCTATGGCTACACCTTC
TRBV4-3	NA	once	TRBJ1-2	CASSQDSYGYTF	TGCGCCAGCAGCCAGGACAGCTATGGCTACACCTTC
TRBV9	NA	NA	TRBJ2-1	CASSVATTLNEQFF	TGTGCCAGCAGCGTAGCTACCACCCTAAATGAGCAGTTCTTC
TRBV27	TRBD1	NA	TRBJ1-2	CASSLRSGQGFYGYTF	TGTGCCAGCAGTTTACGGTCTGGACAGGGGTTCTATGGCTACACCTTC
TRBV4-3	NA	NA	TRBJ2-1	CASSTYFRDSNEQFF	TGCGCCAGCAGCACTTATTTCCGGGACTCCAATGAGCAGTTCTTC
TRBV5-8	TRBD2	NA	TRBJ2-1	CASSLRTSGRSAYNEQFF	TGTGCCAGCAGCCTAAGGACTAGCGGGAGGAGCGCCTACAATGAGCAGTTCTTC
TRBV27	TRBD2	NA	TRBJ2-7	CASSPLGAGVLEQYF	TGTGCCAGCAGTCCCCTAGGGGCGGGAGTACTCGAGCAGTACTTC